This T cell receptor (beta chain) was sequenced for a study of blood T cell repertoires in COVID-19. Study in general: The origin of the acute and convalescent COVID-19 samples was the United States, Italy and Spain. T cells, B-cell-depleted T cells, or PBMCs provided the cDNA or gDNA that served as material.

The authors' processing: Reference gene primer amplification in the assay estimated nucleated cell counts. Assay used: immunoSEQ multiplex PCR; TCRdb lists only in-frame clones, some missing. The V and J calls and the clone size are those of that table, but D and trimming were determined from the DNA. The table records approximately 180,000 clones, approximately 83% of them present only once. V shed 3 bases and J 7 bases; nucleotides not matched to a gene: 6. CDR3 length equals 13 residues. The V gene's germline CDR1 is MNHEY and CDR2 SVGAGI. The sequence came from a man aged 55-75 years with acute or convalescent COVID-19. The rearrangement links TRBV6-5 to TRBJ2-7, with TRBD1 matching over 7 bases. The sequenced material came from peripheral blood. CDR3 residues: CASSYYTGAEQYF. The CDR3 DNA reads TGTGCCAGCAGTTATTATACAGGGGCAGAGCAGTACTTC.